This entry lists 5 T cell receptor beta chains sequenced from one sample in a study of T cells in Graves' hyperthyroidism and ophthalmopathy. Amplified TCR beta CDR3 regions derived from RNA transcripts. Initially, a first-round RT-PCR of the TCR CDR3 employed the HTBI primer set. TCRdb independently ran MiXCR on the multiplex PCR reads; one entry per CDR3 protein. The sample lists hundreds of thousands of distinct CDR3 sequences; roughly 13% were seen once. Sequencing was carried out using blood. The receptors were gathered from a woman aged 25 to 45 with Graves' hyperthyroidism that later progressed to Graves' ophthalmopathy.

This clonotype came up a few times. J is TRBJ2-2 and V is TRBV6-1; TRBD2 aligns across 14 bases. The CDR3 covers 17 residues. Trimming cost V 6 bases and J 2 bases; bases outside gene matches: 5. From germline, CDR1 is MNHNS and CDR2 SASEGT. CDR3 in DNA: TGTGCCAGCAGGGGACTAGCGGGAGTCTTAAACACCGGGGAGCTGTTTTTT. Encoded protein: CASRGLAGVLNTGELFF.

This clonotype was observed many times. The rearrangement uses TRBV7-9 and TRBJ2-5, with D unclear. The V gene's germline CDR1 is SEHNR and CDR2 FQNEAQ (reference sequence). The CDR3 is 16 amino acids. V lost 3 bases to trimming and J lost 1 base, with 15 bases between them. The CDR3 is CASSLGIIGTQETQYF. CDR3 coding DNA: TGTGCCAGCAGCTTGGGGATCATAGGCACCCAAGAGACCCAGTACTTC. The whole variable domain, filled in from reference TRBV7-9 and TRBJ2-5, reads DTGVSQNPRHKITKRGQNVTFRCDPISEHNRLYWYRQTLGQGPEFLTYFQNEAQLEKSRLLSDRFSAERPKGSFSTLEIQRTEQGDSAMYLCASSLGIIGTQETQYFGPGTRLLVL.

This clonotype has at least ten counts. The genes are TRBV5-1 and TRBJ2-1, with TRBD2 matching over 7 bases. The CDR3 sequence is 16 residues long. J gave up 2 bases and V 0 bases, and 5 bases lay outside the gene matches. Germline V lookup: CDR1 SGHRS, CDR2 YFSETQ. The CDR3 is CASSLVGRETYNEQFF. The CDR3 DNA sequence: TGCGCCAGCAGCTTGGTAGGGCGGGAGACCTACAATGAGCAGTTCTTC.

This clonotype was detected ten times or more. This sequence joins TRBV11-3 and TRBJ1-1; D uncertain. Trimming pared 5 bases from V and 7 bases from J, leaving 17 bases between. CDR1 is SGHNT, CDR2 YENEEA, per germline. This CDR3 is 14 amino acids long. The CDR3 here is CASSPSRDRFEAFF. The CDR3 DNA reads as TGTGCCAGCAGCCCTTCCCGGGATCGCTTTGAAGCTTTCTTT.

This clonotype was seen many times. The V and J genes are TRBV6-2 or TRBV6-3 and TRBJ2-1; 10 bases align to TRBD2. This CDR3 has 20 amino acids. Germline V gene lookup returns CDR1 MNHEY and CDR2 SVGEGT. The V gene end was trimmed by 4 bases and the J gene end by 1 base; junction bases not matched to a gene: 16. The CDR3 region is CASSSQGSGRALGSYNEQFF. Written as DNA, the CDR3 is TGTGCCAGCAGTTCCCAGGGCAGCGGGAGGGCGCTTGGATCCTACAATGAGCAGTTCTTC.